What follows are 20 T cell receptor beta chains derived from one specimen sequenced in a study of T cell responses to AZD1222 COVID-19 vaccine. Sequencing was performed with immunoSEQ multiplex PCR; in TCRdb, only in-frame clones are kept and a portion is missing. The table lists 150,000 to 200,000 clones, nearly 95% of them singletons. The specimen was peripheral blood, collected 28 days after the second AZD1222 dose. The receptors shown here come from an adult who received the AZD1222 COVID-19 vaccine.

Here the CDR3 reads CASSQGGSSGTQYF. CDR3 nucleotide sequence: TGTGCCAGCAGCCAGGGGGGCTCGTCGGGGACCCAGTACTTC. The chain combines TRBV3-1 (or the pseudogene TRBV3-2) with TRBJ2-5, with D possibly called TRBD1 or TRBD2 (6 bases each). The CDR3 extends over 14 amino acids. Germline-derived CDR1 and CDR2 are LGHDT and YNNKEL (reference sequence). The ends were cut back, 3 bases at V and 7 bases at J, with 15 bases in the middle.

The CDR3 DNA reads TGTGCCAGCAGTGAGATCTATGGCTACACCTTC. It is translated as CASSEIYGYTF. The chain combines TRBV25-1 with TRBJ1-2; D is ambiguous. V shed 3 bases and J shed 4 bases, with 3 bases lying between them. Germline CDR1 and CDR2: MGHDK and SYGVNS. The CDR3 runs 11 residues.

This rearrangement joins TRBV24-1 to TRBJ2-7; TRBD1 matches at 10 bases. Germline V gives CDR1 KGHDR, CDR2 SFDVKD. The CDR3 spans 15 residues. The J segment lost 4 bases and the V segment lost 4 bases, leaving 6 bases of the junction unmatched. In nucleotides, the CDR3 is TGTGCCACCAGTGAGGGCCCGGGACAGGGGTACGAGCAGTACTTC. It encodes CATSEGPGQGYEQYF.

The chain uses TRBV3-1 (or the pseudogene TRBV3-2) and TRBJ2-7; D is uncertain. The V gene lost 1 base and the J gene lost 7 bases, with 14 bases spanning the gap. The CDR3 consists of 14 residues. Germline CDR1 reads LGHDT; CDR2 reads YNNKEL (reference sequence). This chain's CDR3 is CASSQVPFRGEQYF. In DNA, the CDR3 is TGTGCCAGCAGCCAAGTTCCGTTTCGTGGAGAGCAGTACTTC.

The V call is TRBV28, the J call TRBJ2-7, with 12 bases aligning to TRBD2. The J segment lost 4 bases and the V segment lost 6 bases, leaving 4 bases of the junction unmatched. Germline V gene data show CDR1 as MDHEN and CDR2 as SYDVKM. The CDR3 runs to 14 residues. The CDR3 is CASSRLAGVYEQYF. As DNA, the CDR3 is TGTGCCAGCAGCCGACTAGCGGGAGTATACGAGCAGTACTTC. Combining the CDR3 with reference TRBV28 and TRBJ2-7 gives the whole variable domain DVKVTQSSRYLVKRTGEKVFLECVQDMDHENMFWYRQDPGLGLRLIYFSYDVKMKEKGDIPEGYSVSREKKERFSLILESASTNQTSMYLCASSRLAGVYEQYFGPGTRLTVT.

V is TRBV7-8 and J is TRBJ2-7; maybe TRBD2 (6 bases). Germline values: CDR1 SGHVS, CDR2 FQNEAQ. The length of the CDR3 is 14 residues. Trimming took 3 bases from V and 7 from J, leaving 16 bases between them. Written as DNA, the CDR3 is TGTGCCAGCAGCTTCTGGACTACTTCGGGAGAGCAGTACTTC. Protein sequence: CASSFWTTSGEQYF.

The V call is TRBV7-9, the J call TRBJ2-1; D call uncertain. Per the germline V gene, CDR1 is SEHNR and CDR2 is FQNEAQ (reference sequence). V was trimmed by 1 base and J by 2 bases, leaving 3 bases between them. The CDR3 spans 13 residues. The CDR3 spells CASSLVAYNEQFF. In DNA form, the CDR3 reads TGTGCCAGCAGCTTAGTCGCCTACAATGAGCAGTTCTTC.

The gene calls are TRBV7-9 and TRBJ1-2; a possible D gene is TRBD1 (5 bases). V lost 2 bases to trimming and J lost 8 bases, with 18 bases between them. CDR1 SEHNR and CDR2 FQNEAQ come from the germline V gene (reference sequence). The CDR3 runs 15 residues. CDR3 DNA: TGTGCCAGCAGCTTAAGGTCTGGGGGTTTACGCGGCTACACCTTC. This encodes CASSLRSGGLRGYTF.

This chain joins TRBV4-3 and TRBJ1-5; D ambiguous. Trimming pared 6 bases from V and 0 bases from J, leaving 12 bases between. There are 15 residues in the CDR3. Germline V lookup: CDR1 LGHNA, CDR2 YSLEER. The CDR3 is CASRRTTNSNQPQHF. In DNA, the CDR3 is TGCGCCAGCAGGAGGACGACGAATAGCAATCAGCCCCAGCATTTT.

The chain is built from TRBV12-1 and TRBJ2-1. TRBV12-1 is a recognized pseudogene. This CDR3 is 17 amino acids long. Here the CDR3 reads CASSSDTGEGAYNEQFF. The CDR3, as DNA: TGTGCCAGCAGCTCAGACACAGGGGAGGGAGCCTACAATGAGCAGTTCTTC.

The chain carries TRBV2 and TRBJ2-5; TRBD2 matches 9 bases. The CDR3 consists of 15 residues. CDR1 is SNHLY and CDR2 is FYNNEI in the germline V gene. The junction had 7 bases not matched to a gene; V was cut back by 1 base and J by 7 bases. The CDR3 DNA reads as TGTGCCAGCAGTGAAGAGGGGACTAGCTTCGGGACCCAGTACTTC. Protein sequence: CASSEEGTSFGTQYF.

The chain couples TRBV12-2 to TRBJ2-1. TRBV12-2 is listed as a pseudogene. This CDR3 comprises 17 residues. The CDR3 bases are TGTGCAAGTCGCTTACCCCCTTTAGCCCAGAGGGGCAATGAGCAGTTCTTC. It specifies CASRLPPLAQRGNEQFF.

The V and J genes are TRBV6-5 and TRBJ2-4; 9 bases are a match to TRBD1. The CDR3 has 12 residues. Trimming cost V 5 bases and J 9 bases; bases outside gene matches: 2. Germline V gene data show CDR1 as MNHEY and CDR2 as SVGAGI. This chain's CDR3 is CASSQDRGIQYF. CDR3 nucleotides: TGTGCCAGCAGTCAGGACAGGGGCATTCAGTACTTC.

The rearrangement links TRBV18 to TRBJ1-1; the D gene is possibly TRBD1 (6 bases). CDR1 is KGHSH, CDR2 LQKENI, per germline. The CDR3 spans 13 residues. V was shortened by 6 bases and J by 3 bases, with 11 bases between the two germline ends. The CDR3 here is CASSRGQDTEAFF. As DNA, the CDR3 is TGTGCCAGCTCCCGGGGGCAGGACACTGAAGCTTTCTTT. Full variable domain (missing parts from reference TRBV18 and TRBJ1-1): NAGVMQNPRHLVRRRGQEARLRCSPMKGHSHVYWYRQLPEEGLKFMVYLQKENIIDESGMPKERFSAEFPKEGPSILRIQQVVRGDSAAYFCASSRGQDTEAFFGQGTRLTVV.

The chain joins TRBV19 to TRBJ2-6; D possibly uses TRBD1 or TRBD2 (5 bases each). Germline CDR1 is LNHDA and CDR2 is SQIVND (reference sequence). This CDR3 is 17 amino acids long. The V and J ends lost 5 bases and 0 bases respectively, with 14 bases between them. The CDR3 DNA reads as TGTGCCAGTAGTGCCCAGGGACCGTACTCTGGGGCCAACGTCCTGACTTTC. It codes for CASSAQGPYSGANVLTF.

The rearrangement joins TRBV19 to TRBJ1-2; D is ambiguous. V was shortened by 5 bases and J by 3 bases, with 19 bases between the two germline ends. Looked up from germline, CDR1 is LNHDA and CDR2 is SQIVND (reference sequence). The CDR3 has 16 amino acids. The CDR3 sequence: CASSLSRNAADYGYTF. The CDR3 DNA sequence: TGTGCCAGTAGTCTCTCGAGAAACGCAGCGGACTATGGCTACACCTTC.

The V gene is TRBV6-4, the J gene TRBJ2-2; 7 nucleotides agree with TRBD1. The trim removed 4 bases at V and 5 bases at J, leaving 4 bases unmatched. There are 14 residues in the CDR3. Germline V gives CDR1 MRHNA, CDR2 SNTAGT. The CDR3 nucleotides read TGTGCCAGCAGTGTTACAGGGGATACCGGGGAGCTGTTTTTT. Its protein is CASSVTGDTGELFF.

The genes are TRBV7-6 and TRBJ2-5; D possibly uses TRBD1 or TRBD2 (5 bases each). Germline V lookup: CDR1 SGHVS, CDR2 FNYEAQ. The V end was cut by 5 bases, the J end by 2 bases, with 12 bases between. CDR3 length: 14 amino acids. The CDR3 sequence: CASSLWDGQETQYF. DNA of the CDR3: TGTGCCAGCAGCCTGTGGGACGGACAAGAGACCCAGTACTTC.

This CDR3 reads CASSKLSNQPQHF. CDR3 sequence (DNA): TGTGCCAGCAGTAAACTTAGCAATCAGCCCCAGCATTTT. The chain has TRBV6-5 and TRBJ1-5; D uncertain. This CDR3 has 13 amino acids. CDR1 and CDR2 (germline): MNHEY, SVGAGI. With 5 bases removed from V and 0 bases from J, the gap between germline ends came to 5 bases.

The rearrangement links TRBV6-6 to TRBJ2-7; 8 positions agree with TRBD1. Per the germline V gene, CDR1 is MNHNY and CDR2 is SVGAGI (reference sequence). This CDR3 comprises 16 residues. Unmatched junction bases numbered 9, after V lost 0 bases and J lost 5 bases. The CDR3 reads CASSYSRDRGKHEQYF. The CDR3 region has the DNA TGTGCCAGCAGTTACTCGAGAGACAGGGGTAAACACGAGCAGTACTTC.